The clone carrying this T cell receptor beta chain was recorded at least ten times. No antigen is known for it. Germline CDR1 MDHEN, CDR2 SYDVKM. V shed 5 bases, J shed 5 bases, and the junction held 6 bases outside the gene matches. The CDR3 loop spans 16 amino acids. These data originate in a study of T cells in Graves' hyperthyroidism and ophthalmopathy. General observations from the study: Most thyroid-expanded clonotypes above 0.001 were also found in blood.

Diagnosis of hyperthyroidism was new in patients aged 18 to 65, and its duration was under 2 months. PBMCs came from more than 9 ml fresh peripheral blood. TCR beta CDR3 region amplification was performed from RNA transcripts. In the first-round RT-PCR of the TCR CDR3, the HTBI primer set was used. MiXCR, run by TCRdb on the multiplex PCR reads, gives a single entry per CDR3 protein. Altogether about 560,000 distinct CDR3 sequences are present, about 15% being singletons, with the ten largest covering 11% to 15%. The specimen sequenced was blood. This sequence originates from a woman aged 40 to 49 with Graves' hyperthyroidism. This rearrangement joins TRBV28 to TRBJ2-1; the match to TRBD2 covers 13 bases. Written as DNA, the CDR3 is TGTGCCAGCAGTCTAGCACTAGCGGGAGGGGACAATGAGCAGTTCTTC. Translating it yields CASSLALAGGDNEQFF.